Sequencing of this T cell receptor beta chain was carried out in a study of T-cell reconstitution after alpha-beta-depleted transplantation in children. Findings and limits, study-wide: Reports say that about two months after transplant, the alpha-beta T cells came out of several hundred graft clones that had expanded.

Many counts were recorded for this clonotype. Its target is unknown. The TCRbeta library incorporated unique molecular identifiers. In TCRdb, the PCR reads were re-called with MiXCR into one record per CDR3 protein. The repertoire holds around 31,000 distinct CDR3 sequences, with around 6% as singletons. The starting material was peripheral blood, obtained 60 days after TCRalphabeta/CD19-depleted stem cell transplant. The origin of this receptor is a child less than two years old who had a stem cell transplant for acute myeloid leukemia, so the T cells may come from the graft donor.

The CDR3 loop reads CTTPGQELWETQYF. CDR3 sequence (DNA): TGCACAACGCCGGGACAGGAGTTGTGGGAGACCCAGTACTTC. The chain is built from TRBV20-1 and TRBJ2-5; 8 nucleotides line up with TRBD1. CDR3 length: 14 amino acids. Germline values: CDR1 DFQATT, CDR2 SNEGSKA (reference sequence).